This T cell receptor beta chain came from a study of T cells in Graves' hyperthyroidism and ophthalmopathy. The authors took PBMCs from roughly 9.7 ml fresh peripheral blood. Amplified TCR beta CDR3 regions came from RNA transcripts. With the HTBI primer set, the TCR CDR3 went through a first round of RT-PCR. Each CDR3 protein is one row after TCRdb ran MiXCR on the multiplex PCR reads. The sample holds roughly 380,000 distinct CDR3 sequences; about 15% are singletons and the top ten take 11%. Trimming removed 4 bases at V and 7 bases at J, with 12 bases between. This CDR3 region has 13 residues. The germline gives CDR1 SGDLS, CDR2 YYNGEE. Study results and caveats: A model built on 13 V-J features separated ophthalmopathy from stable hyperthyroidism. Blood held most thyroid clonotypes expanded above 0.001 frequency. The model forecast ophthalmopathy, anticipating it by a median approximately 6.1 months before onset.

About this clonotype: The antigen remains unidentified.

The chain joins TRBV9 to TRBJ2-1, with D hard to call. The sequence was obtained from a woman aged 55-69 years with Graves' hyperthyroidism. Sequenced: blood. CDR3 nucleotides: TGTGCCAGCAGCTCCCGGATACTTAATGAGCAGTTCTTC. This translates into CASSSRILNEQFF.